This T cell receptor beta chain was profiled in a study of blood T cell repertoires in COVID-19. Study information: Acute and convalescent COVID-19 specimens originated in the United States, Italy and Spain. The analysed material was cDNA or gDNA that came from T cells, B-cell-depleted T cells, or PBMCs.

V lost 3 bases and J lost 7, with 12 bases in between. Germline lookup yields CDR1 MNHEY and CDR2 SMNVEV (reference sequence). This CDR3 has 13 residues. In the source study's methods: Amplification of reference gene primers provided the estimated nucleated cell counts. The table came from immunoSEQ multiplex PCR; TCRdb's copy has only in-frame clones and leaves some out. The DNA gave D and trimming, while V, J and clone size come from that table. The sample records about 45,000 clones, 75% to 85% being singletons. This clone occurred once. The receptor's source is a man older than 75 in a cohort sampled during active COVID-19. The genes are TRBV27 and TRBJ1-1, with TRBD1 as a possible D gene (5 bases). Specimen: peripheral blood. The CDR3 is CASSLEPGHEAFF. As DNA, the CDR3 is TGTGCCAGCAGTTTGGAACCTGGACATGAAGCTTTCTTT.